This note documents a single TCR beta chain sequence. What it recognizes is unknown. This record belongs to a study of T cell responses to AZD1222 COVID-19 vaccine. Study conclusions and caveats: At baseline, seropositivity was found in only six or seven AZD1222 recipients. The sample set comprised mostly white British donors with more females, and clonal diversity was possibly underestimated.

Sequenced by immunoSEQ multiplex PCR; TCRdb stores in-frame clones only, minus some. The sample has 100,000 to 150,000 clones; approximately 94% are singletons. CDR1 ENHRY and CDR2 SYGVKD come from the germline V gene. This CDR3 has 17 amino acids. Trimming took off 5 bases at V and 0 bases at J, with 18 bases between the two ends. V is TRBV10-3 and J is TRBJ2-3, with D unresolved. This sample comprised peripheral blood, obtained on day 0 of AZD1222 vaccination. The TCR comes from an adult in good health. This CDR3 is CAISHQGETGSTDTQYF. For the CDR3, the DNA is TGTGCCATCAGTCACCAAGGAGAGACGGGCAGCACAGATACGCAGTATTTT.